The 27 T cell receptor beta chains in this list originate from one sample, sequenced in a study of T cell responses to AZD1222 COVID-19 vaccine. Here immunoSEQ multiplex PCR was the method, and the copy in TCRdb shows in-frame clones only, minus some. The sample lists 130,000 or so clones, roughly 93% seen once, with 6% to 7% in the top ten. This material consisted of peripheral blood, taken on day 0 of AZD1222 vaccination. These receptors originate from an adult in good health.

The V call is TRBV20-1, the J call TRBJ2-7; perhaps TRBD2 as D (7 bases). The CDR3 runs to 11 residues. Trimming stripped 6 bases from V and 6 bases from J, with 12 bases between. Germline-derived CDR1 and CDR2 are DFQATT and SNEGSKA (reference sequence). The CDR3: CSAKGGSEQYF. DNA of the CDR3: TGCAGTGCCAAGGGGGGGAGCGAGCAGTACTTC.

A word on this clone: Other nucleotide sequences from this sample produce the same CDR3. The V gene is TRBV25-1, the J gene TRBJ2-2; no clear D. Germline lookup yields CDR1 MGHDK and CDR2 SYGVNS. This CDR3 region has 13 residues. Trimming pared 2 bases from V and 3 bases from J, leaving 4 bases between. The CDR3 here is CASSEQYTGELFF. In DNA, the CDR3 is TGTGCCAGCAGTGAACAGTACACCGGGGAGCTGTTTTTT. Filled out from reference TRBV25-1 and TRBJ2-2, the complete variable domain reads EADIYQTPRYLVIGTGKKITLECSQTMGHDKMYWYQQDPGMELHLIHYSYGVNSTEKGDLSSESTVSRIRTEHFPLTLESARPSHTSQYLCASSEQYTGELFFGEGSRLTVL.

This rearrangement joins TRBV7-9 to TRBJ2-5, with 7 nucleotides matching TRBD2. The trim removed 6 bases at V and 5 bases at J, leaving 12 bases unmatched. The germline V gene encodes CDR1 SEHNR and CDR2 FQNEAQ (reference sequence). CDR3 size: 15 residues. For the CDR3, the DNA is TGTGCCAGCAGAGCCCTAGCCGCCGGGGGGGAGACCCAGTACTTC. Translation gives CASRALAAGGETQYF.

Concerning this clone: The same CDR3 arises from other DNA sequences in this sample as well. The genes are TRBV28 and TRBJ1-5; the D is unclear. V was cut by 0 bases and J by 7 bases, with 4 bases left in between. The germline V gene encodes CDR1 MDHEN and CDR2 SYDVKM. The CDR3 sequence is 12 residues long. The CDR3 loop is CASSLWAQPQHF. As DNA, the CDR3 is TGTGCCAGCAGTTTATGGGCCCAGCCCCAGCATTTT.

The V gene is TRBV25-1, the J gene TRBJ1-6; D perhaps matches TRBD1 (5 bases). CDR3 length: 16 amino acids. Germline-derived CDR1 and CDR2 are MGHDK and SYGVNS. The V and J ends lost 10 bases and 0 bases respectively, with 16 bases between them. The CDR3 is CATSGTVGSYNSPLHF. The DNA for the CDR3 is TGTGCCACCTCAGGGACGGTCGGCTCCTATAATTCACCCCTCCACTTT.

The rearrangement uses TRBV7-8 and TRBJ2-3; D perhaps matches TRBD2 (7 bases). The germline V gene encodes CDR1 SGHVS and CDR2 FQNEAQ. Trimming removed 1 base at V and 3 bases at J, with 11 bases between. The CDR3 has 15 residues. CDR3 sequence: CASSLEGGLTDTQYF. CDR3 DNA sequence: TGTGCCAGCAGCTTAGAGGGGGGGTTGACAGATACGCAGTATTTT.

The chain carries TRBV7-2 and TRBJ2-1; 12 positions agree with TRBD2. V shed 3 bases and J 7 bases; nucleotides not matched to a gene: 4. Germline V gives CDR1 SGHTA, CDR2 FQGNSA. The CDR3 has 15 residues. CDR3 nucleotides: TGTGCCAGCAGCTTCGCTAGCGGGAGGGAGAATGAGCAGTTCTTC. Residues: CASSFASGRENEQFF. Variable domain in full (rest from reference TRBV7-2 and TRBJ2-1): GAGVSQSPSNKVTEKGKDVELRCDPISGHTALYWYRQSLGQGLEFLIYFQGNSAPDKSGLPSDRFSAERTGGSVSTLTIQRTQQEDSAVYLCASSFASGRENEQFFGPGTRLTVL.

CDR3 protein: CSVGQFGLAKNIQYF. CDR3 bases: TGCAGCGTCGGACAGTTTGGGCTAGCCAAAAACATTCAGTACTTC. The V gene is TRBV29-1, the J gene TRBJ2-4; weak D call: TRBD1 (6 bases). V was clipped by 6 bases and J by 0 bases, with 15 bases between them. This CDR3 comprises 15 residues. Germline V gene lookup returns CDR1 SQVTM and CDR2 ANQGSEA.

The chain has TRBV7-9 and TRBJ1-1; D uncertain. Germline loops: CDR1 SEHNR, CDR2 FQNEAQ (reference sequence). This CDR3 has 13 residues. The ends were cut back, 5 bases at V and 4 bases at J, with 11 bases in the middle. In nucleotides, the CDR3 is TGTGCCAGCAGCCCGCTCGTGGGCACTGAAGCTTTCTTT. It specifies CASSPLVGTEAFF.

This clone was recorded only once. The rearrangement links TRBV11-2 to TRBJ1-1, with 7 bases fitting TRBD1. Germline V gene data show CDR1 as SGHAT and CDR2 as FQNNGV. V shed 7 bases and J 0 bases; nucleotides not matched to a gene: 14. The CDR3 spans 17 residues. The chain's CDR3 is CASTEGGRRGVNTEAFF. The DNA of the CDR3 is TGTGCCAGCACCGAAGGGGGCAGGAGAGGGGTGAACACTGAAGCTTTCTTT.

This clone was counted once. The genes are TRBV4-3 and TRBJ2-1; 8 positions agree with TRBD2. Germline CDR1 and CDR2: LGHNA and YSLEER. This CDR3 has 14 amino acids. The junction had 2 bases not matched to a gene; V was cut back by 0 bases and J by 7 bases. CDR3 DNA: TGCGCCAGCAGCCAAGAATCGGGAGGGAATGAGCAGTTCTTC. Translation gives CASSQESGGNEQFF.

The chain uses TRBV28 and TRBJ1-1; D gene uncertain. Trimming left V 6 bases short and J 3 bases short, with 8 bases between. The CDR3 is 12 residues long. CDR1 and CDR2 from the germline V gene are MDHEN and SYDVKM. The CDR3 nucleotides are TGTGCCAGCAGCCTTAGACACACTGAAGCTTTCTTT. Amino acids: CASSLRHTEAFF.

The chain combines TRBV28 with TRBJ2-2, with a possible D match to TRBD2 (5 bases). The CDR3 runs to 13 residues. Trimming stripped 3 bases from V and 6 bases from J, with 8 bases between. Germline loops: CDR1 MDHEN, CDR2 SYDVKM. CDR3 region: CASSFGVPGELFF. CDR3 nucleotide sequence: TGTGCCAGCAGTTTCGGGGTGCCCGGGGAGCTGTTTTTT.

CDR3 protein: CASRTTGTTLNTIYF. DNA for the CDR3: TGTGCCAGCAGGACGACCGGGACAACCCTGAACACCATATATTTT. The rearrangement uses TRBV6-6 and TRBJ1-3, with D possibly matching TRBD1 (6 bases). Trimming left V 6 bases short and J 7 bases short, with 19 bases between. Germline V gene lookup returns CDR1 MNHNY and CDR2 SVGAGI (reference sequence). The CDR3 has 15 residues.

V is TRBV27 and J is TRBJ1-1; tentative D call: TRBD1 (5 bases). V lost 4 bases and J lost 3, with 12 bases in between. Germline V gene sequence: CDR1 MNHEY, CDR2 SMNVEV (reference sequence). The CDR3 sequence is 14 residues long. CDR3 in amino acids: CASSSSGFYTEAFF. The DNA of the CDR3 is TGTGCCAGCAGTTCTTCAGGGTTTTACACTGAAGCTTTCTTT.

The DNA of the CDR3 is TGTGCCAGCAGTCCGGGACGGGGGGACTATGGCTACACCTTC. Translation gives CASSPGRGDYGYTF. This chain uses TRBV2 with TRBJ1-2; TRBD1 is a possible D gene (5 bases). The CDR3 runs to 14 residues. Germline lookup yields CDR1 SNHLY and CDR2 FYNNEI. With 5 bases removed from V and 3 bases from J, the gap between germline ends came to 13 bases.

The V gene is TRBV5-1, the J gene TRBJ1-1; 12 bases are shared with TRBD1. The CDR3 is made up of 16 amino acids. With 1 base clipped from V and 6 bases from J, the junction kept 7 bases outside the gene matches. Germline lookup yields CDR1 SGHRS and CDR2 YFSETQ. CDR3 region: CASSLNPGQGASEAFF. In nucleotides, the CDR3 is TGCGCCAGCAGCTTGAACCCGGGACAGGGGGCCTCTGAAGCTTTCTTT.

The rearrangement joins TRBV30 to TRBJ2-3; no definite D call. V lost 5 bases, J lost 4 bases, and 16 bases lay in between. The CDR3 is made up of 14 amino acids. Germline assignment: CDR1 GTSNPN and CDR2 SVGIG (reference sequence). The CDR3 here is CAWAPALRADTQYF. As DNA, the CDR3 is TGTGCCTGGGCCCCGGCCCTTCGAGCAGATACGCAGTATTTT.

The chain carries TRBV5-4 and TRBJ1-1; D not resolved. The ends were cut back, 3 bases at V and 4 bases at J, with 16 bases in the middle. Germline values: CDR1 SGHNT, CDR2 YYREEE (reference sequence). The CDR3 spans 15 residues. The CDR3 sequence is CASSSRSPVLTEAFF. DNA of the CDR3: TGTGCCAGCAGCTCTAGGAGTCCGGTACTCACTGAAGCTTTCTTT.

This rearrangement joins TRBV28 to TRBJ1-2; D remains unclear. This CDR3 comprises 11 residues. Trimming left V 7 bases short and J 4 bases short, with 7 bases between. CDR1 and CDR2 (germline): MDHEN, SYDVKM. CDR3 sequence (DNA): TGTGCCAGCAATGAGGGCTATGGCTACACCTTC. The encoded protein is CASNEGYGYTF.

This clone was seen more than once but under ten times. V gene TRBV30 combines with J gene TRBJ1-1; perhaps TRBD1 as D (5 bases). The CDR3 totals 12 residues. V shed 4 bases and J shed 5 bases, with 11 bases lying between them. The germline CDR1 and CDR2 sequences are GTSNPN and SVGIG (reference sequence). The DNA for the CDR3 is TGTGCCTGGATCCCCAGGGCTACTGAAGCTTTCTTT. It yields the protein CAWIPRATEAFF.

The chain has TRBV9 and TRBJ2-7; D is perhaps TRBD2 (5 bases). Germline loops: CDR1 SGDLS, CDR2 YYNGEE. Trimming removed 3 bases at V and 10 bases at J, with 23 bases between. The CDR3 runs to 15 residues. The CDR3 reads CASSAGVSSFLDQYF. Written as DNA, the CDR3 is TGTGCCAGCAGCGCCGGGGTATCAAGTTTCCTGGACCAGTACTTC.

The rearrangement links TRBV19 to TRBJ1-2; 7 nucleotides line up with TRBD1. This CDR3 spans 14 amino acids. The J segment lost 4 bases and the V segment lost 5 bases, leaving 7 bases of the junction unmatched. The germline V gene encodes CDR1 LNHDA and CDR2 SQIVND (reference sequence). The CDR3 nucleotides are TGTGCCAGTAGTCCCCGGACAGGTTTCTATGGCTACACCTTC. It translates to CASSPRTGFYGYTF.

The rearrangement links TRBV19 to TRBJ2-2; the D is unclear. The CDR3 extends over 14 amino acids. V lost 7 bases and J 3 bases, leaving 12 bases between the germline ends. From germline, CDR1 is LNHDA and CDR2 SQIVND (reference sequence). The chain's CDR3 is CASTLRPHTGELFF. The CDR3 nucleotides are TGTGCCAGTACATTAAGACCCCACACCGGGGAGCTGTTTTTT.

The chain carries TRBV2 and TRBJ2-2; D gene uncertain. The CDR3 contains 14 residues. Germline CDR1 is SNHLY and CDR2 is FYNNEI. Trimming cost V 3 bases and J 0 bases, with 5 bases left between them. The CDR3 DNA follows: TGTGCCAGCAGTGACGGCGCGAACACCGGGGAGCTGTTTTTT. This gives the protein CASSDGANTGELFF.

This chain connects TRBV5-1 to TRBJ1-1; TRBD1 might be the D (5 bases). Trimming shortened V by 4 bases and J by 1 base, and 8 bases separated the two germline ends. Germline lookup yields CDR1 SGHRS and CDR2 YFSETQ. CDR3 length equals 13 residues. The CDR3 DNA sequence: TGCGCCAGCAGCCCCGGACAGAACACTGAAGCTTTCTTT. This translates into CASSPGQNTEAFF.

This chain uses TRBV6-2 or TRBV6-3 with TRBJ1-2, with D possibly matching TRBD1 (5 bases). The V gene lost 2 bases and the J gene lost 5 bases, with 9 bases spanning the gap. Looked up from germline, CDR1 is MNHEY and CDR2 is SVGEGT. The CDR3 is 13 residues long. CDR3 coding DNA: TGTGCCAGCAGTTACGGAAGGGGTTATGGCTACACCTTC. Its protein is CASSYGRGYGYTF.